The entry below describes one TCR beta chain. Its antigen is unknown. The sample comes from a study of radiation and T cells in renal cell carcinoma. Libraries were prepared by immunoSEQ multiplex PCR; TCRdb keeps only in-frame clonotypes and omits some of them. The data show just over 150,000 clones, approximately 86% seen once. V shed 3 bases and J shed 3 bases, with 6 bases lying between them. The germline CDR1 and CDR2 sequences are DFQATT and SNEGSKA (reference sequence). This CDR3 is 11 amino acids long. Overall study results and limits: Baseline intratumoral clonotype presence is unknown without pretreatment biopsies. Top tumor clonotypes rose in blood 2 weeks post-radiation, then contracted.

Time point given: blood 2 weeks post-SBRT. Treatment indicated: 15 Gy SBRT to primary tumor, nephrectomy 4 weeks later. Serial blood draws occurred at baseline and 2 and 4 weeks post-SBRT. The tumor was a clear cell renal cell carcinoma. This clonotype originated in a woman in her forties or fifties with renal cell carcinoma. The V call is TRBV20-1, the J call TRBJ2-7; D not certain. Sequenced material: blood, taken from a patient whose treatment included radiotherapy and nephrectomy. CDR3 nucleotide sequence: TGCAGTGCTAGCCAGAGCTACGAGCAGTACTTC. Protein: CSASQSYEQYF.